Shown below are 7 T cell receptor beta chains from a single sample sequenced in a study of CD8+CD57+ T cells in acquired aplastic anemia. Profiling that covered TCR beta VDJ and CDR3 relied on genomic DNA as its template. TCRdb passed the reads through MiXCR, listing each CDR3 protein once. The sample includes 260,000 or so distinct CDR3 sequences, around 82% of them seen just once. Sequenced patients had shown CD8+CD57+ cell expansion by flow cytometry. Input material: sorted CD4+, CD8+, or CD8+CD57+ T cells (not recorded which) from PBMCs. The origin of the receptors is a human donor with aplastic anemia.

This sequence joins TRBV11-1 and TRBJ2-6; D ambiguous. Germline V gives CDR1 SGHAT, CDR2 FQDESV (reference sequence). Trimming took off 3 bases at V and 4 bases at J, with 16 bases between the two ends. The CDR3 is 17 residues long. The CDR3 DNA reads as TGTGCCAGCAGCTTGTCAGATAAAAGCTACGGGGCCAACGTCCTGACTTTC. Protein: CASSLSDKSYGANVLTF.

The CDR3 spells CASSFGEGTDTQYF. CDR3 sequence (DNA): TGTGCCAGCAGCTTCGGAGAAGGTACCGATACGCAGTATTTT. This chain connects TRBV11-2 to TRBJ2-3; the D is unclear. CDR3 size: 14 residues. Per the germline V gene, CDR1 is SGHAT and CDR2 is FQNNGV. Trimming shortened V by 3 bases and J by 6 bases, and 13 bases separated the two germline ends. Using reference TRBV11-2 and TRBJ2-3 for the parts outside the CDR3, the full variable domain is EAGVAQSPRYKIIEKRQSVAFWCNPISGHATLYWYQQILGQGPKLLIQFQNNGVVDDSQLPKDRFSAERLKGVDSTLKIQPAKLEDSAVYLCASSFGEGTDTQYFGPGTRLTVL.

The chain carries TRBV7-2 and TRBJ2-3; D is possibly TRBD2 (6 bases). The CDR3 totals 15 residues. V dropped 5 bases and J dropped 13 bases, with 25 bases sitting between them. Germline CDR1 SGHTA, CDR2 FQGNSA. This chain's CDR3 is CASSVRRAGTDSKYF. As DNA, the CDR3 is TGTGCCAGCAGCGTAAGACGAGCGGGCACAGATAGCAAGTATTTT.

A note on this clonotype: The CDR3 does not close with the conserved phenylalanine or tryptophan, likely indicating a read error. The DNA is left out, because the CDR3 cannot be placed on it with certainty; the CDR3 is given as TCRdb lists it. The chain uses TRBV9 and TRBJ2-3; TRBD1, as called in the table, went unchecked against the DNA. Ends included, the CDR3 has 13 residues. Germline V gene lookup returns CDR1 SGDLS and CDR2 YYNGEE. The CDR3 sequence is CASGAGGNATQWV.

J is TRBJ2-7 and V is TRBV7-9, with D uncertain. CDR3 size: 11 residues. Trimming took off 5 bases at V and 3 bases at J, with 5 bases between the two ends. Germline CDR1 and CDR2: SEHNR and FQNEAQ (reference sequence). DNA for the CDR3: TGTGCCAGCAGCGAGGACTACGAGCAGTACTTC. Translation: CASSEDYEQYF.

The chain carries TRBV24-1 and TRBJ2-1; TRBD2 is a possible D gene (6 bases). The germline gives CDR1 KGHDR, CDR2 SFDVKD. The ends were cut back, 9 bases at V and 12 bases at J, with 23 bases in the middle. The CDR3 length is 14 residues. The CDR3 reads CATGTAGGRDAQFF. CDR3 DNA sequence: TGTGCCACCGGGACTGCCGGAGGTAGGGATGCGCAGTTCTTC.

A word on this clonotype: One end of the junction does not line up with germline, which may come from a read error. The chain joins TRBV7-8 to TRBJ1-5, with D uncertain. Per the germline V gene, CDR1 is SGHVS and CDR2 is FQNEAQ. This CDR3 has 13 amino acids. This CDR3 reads CASSIAGGPDPHF. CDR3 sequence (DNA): TGTGCCAGCAGCATAGCGGGAGGTCCCGATCCGCATTTT.